The clone carrying this T cell receptor beta chain was recorded a few times. The assay was immunoSEQ multiplex PCR, and TCRdb's table has in-frame clones only and misses some. The data hold 25,000 to 30,000 clones, with roughly 60% observed a single time. The sample belongs to a study of cytotoxic CD8 clonotypes in ibrutinib-treated CLL. There are 13 residues in the CDR3. Germline CDR1 and CDR2: MNHEY and SMNVEV (reference sequence). V was pared by 6 bases and J by 3 bases, with 5 bases of the junction left unmatched. This sample comprised PBMCs, obtained before ibrutinib treatment. The chain employs TRBV27 and TRBJ2-7; 7 bases agree with TRBD2. The receptor comes from a human donor with chronic lymphocytic leukemia. The CDR3 loop reads CASRSGINYEQYF. The CDR3 region has the DNA TGTGCCAGCAGAAGCGGGATTAACTACGAGCAGTACTTC.